This T cell receptor (beta chain) comes out of a study of blood T cells in healthy people across ages (dated by TCRdb to the mid-2010s). Concerning the study at large: In model experiments, template switching captured about one uniquely barcoded TCR beta cDNA molecule for every two T cells. Age-related changes in TCR beta repertoire diversity were measured in the study by deep sequencing normalized with unique cDNA molecular identifiers. The donors were split into four age groups: young (average approximately 16 years), middle-aged (roughly 39), aged (roughly 65) and long-lived (over 80). To avoid experimental bias, donors of different ages were randomly spread across the sequencing lanes. Two additional independent replicas of 1 million unique cDNA reads from the same blood draw were analyzed for two donors (one aged 18 to 30 and one aged 80 or older). Study-wide findings and limitations: Observed TCR beta diversity per million T cells fell roughly linearly with age, and a significant reduction was already apparent by age roughly 40. Compared with the aged group, the long-lived group had more naive CD4+ T cells, fewer expanded clones and increased TCR diversity, suggesting age selection. Observed TCR beta diversity correlated strongly with the percentage of naive T cells measured by flow cytometry. Estimates of total diversity from one million sequenced T cells were regarded as lower bounds and underestimates. Because the CMV infection status of the donors was unknown, age-related changes in expanded clonotypes may potentially have been confounded. Because profiling used bulk unsorted PBMCs, naive and antigen-experienced compartments could not be compared conclusively.

Details on this clonotype: Its antigen has not been determined. Base qualities are not provided; no much larger clone lies one nucleotide away.

Systemically healthy Caucasian individuals from Russia, over 30 in total and aged about 6 to 90 years, were included as donors. Roughly 10 milliliters of peripheral blood were collected from each donor into EDTA-treated Vacutainer tubes. Ficoll-Paque density-gradient centrifugation was used to isolate PBMCs, with at least 7 million obtained per sample. Total RNA, at least 6 micrograms per sample, was extracted from PBMCs with Trizol reagent. The percentages of naive CD45RAhigh/CD27high T cells were determined by flow cytometry on a PBMC aliquot from every donor. Receptor libraries were prepared by 5' RACE. TCRdb records Illumina HiSeq 2500 as the sequencer. The second PCR ran for about 7 to 11 cycles and used a J-beta primer mix along with a sample-barcoded 5' primer. A unique molecular identifier was introduced onto each TCR beta cDNA molecule by a template-switch 5' adaptor carrying 12 random nucleotides. At least 3 million CDR3-containing paired-end reads were obtained from each sample. The Mint cDNA synthesis kit, primed by a TRBC-specific oligonucleotide, was used to synthesize first-strand cDNA from all RNA. Following uracil-DNA glycosylase treatment, all cDNA underwent a first 18-cycle PCR with the universal primers M1SS and BC2_uni_R. The paper's data handling went like this. Normalization of each sample was performed by random selection of 1 million high-quality reads, each carrying a distinct molecular identifier. Reads sharing molecular identifiers were discarded rather than binned into consensus sequences. MiTCR, set to a Q25 quality threshold and the strictest error-elimination algorithm, was used for CDR3 identification, clonotype clustering and error correction. A nonparametric unseen species model with Euler transformation was used to estimate lower-bound total TCR beta diversity. TCRdb reanalyzed the raw reads on its own, using fastp at Q25 for trimming and MiXCR for clone calling, and kept in-frame beta chains. Each CDR3 protein gets just one entry, which takes the most common genes and DNA from the rows behind it. TCRdb assigned the V and J calls; the authors' analysis was not used. The sample table holds some 860,000 distinct CDR3 sequences, of which approximately 53% were seen once. The top ten clonotypes cover roughly 25% of the sample.

Taken from cysteine to phenylalanine, the CDR3 has 14 residues. The DNA shown is the 42-base CDR3, in frame from base 1. The germline V gene (reference sequence) specifies DFQATT as CDR1 and SNEGSKA as CDR2. The V end gives up 2 bases and the J end 2 bases, leaving 6 bases in the junction not matched to a gene. The chain employs TRBV20-1 and TRBJ2-7; 7 middle bases align to TRBD2. This TCR was sampled from a man in his forties in good health. Sequenced input: blood. The CDR3 region: CSARRDYYTYEQYF. The sequenced DNA is TGCAGTGCTAGAAGGGACTACTATACCTACGAGCAGTACTTC.